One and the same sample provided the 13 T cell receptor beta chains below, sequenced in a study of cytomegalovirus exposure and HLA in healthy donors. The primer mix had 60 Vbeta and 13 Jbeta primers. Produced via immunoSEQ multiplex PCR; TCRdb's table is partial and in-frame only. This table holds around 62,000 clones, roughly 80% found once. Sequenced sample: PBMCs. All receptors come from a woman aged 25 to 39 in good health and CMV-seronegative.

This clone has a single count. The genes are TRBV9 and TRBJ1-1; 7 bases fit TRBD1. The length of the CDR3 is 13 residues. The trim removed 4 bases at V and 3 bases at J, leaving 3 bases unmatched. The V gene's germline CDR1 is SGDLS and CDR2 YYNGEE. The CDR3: CASSQGEDTEAFF. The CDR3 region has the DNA TGTGCCAGCAGCCAGGGGGAGGACACTGAAGCTTTCTTT.

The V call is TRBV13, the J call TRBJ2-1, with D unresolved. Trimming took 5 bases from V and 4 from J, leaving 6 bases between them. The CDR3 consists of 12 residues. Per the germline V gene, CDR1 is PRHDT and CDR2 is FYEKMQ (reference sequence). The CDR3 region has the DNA TGTGCCAGCAGCCAGACTTACAATGAGCAGTTCTTC. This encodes CASSQTYNEQFF.

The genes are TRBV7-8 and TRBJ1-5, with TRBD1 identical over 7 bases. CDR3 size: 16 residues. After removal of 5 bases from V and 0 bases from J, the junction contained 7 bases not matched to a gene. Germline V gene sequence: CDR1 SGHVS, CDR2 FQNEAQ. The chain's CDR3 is CASSVGTAYSNQPQHF. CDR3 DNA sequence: TGTGCCAGCAGCGTCGGGACAGCGTATAGCAATCAGCCCCAGCATTTT.

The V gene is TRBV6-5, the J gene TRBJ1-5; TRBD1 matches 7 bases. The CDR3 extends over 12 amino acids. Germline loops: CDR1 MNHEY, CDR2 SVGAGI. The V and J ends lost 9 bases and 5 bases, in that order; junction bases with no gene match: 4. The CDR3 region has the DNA TGTGCCAGTGGTACAGGGGATCAGCCCCAGCATTTT. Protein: CASGTGDQPQHF.

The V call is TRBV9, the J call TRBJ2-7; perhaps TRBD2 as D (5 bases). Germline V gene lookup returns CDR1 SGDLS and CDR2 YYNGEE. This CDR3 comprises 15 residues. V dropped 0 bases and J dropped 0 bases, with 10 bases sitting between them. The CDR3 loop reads CASSVAGTASYEQYF. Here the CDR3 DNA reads TGTGCCAGCAGCGTAGCGGGAACAGCCTCCTACGAGCAGTACTTC.

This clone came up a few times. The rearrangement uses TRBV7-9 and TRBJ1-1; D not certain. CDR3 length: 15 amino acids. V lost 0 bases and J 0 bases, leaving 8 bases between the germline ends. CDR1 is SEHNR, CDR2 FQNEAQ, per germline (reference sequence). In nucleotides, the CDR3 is TGTGCCAGCAGCTTAGCCTCTGTATTGAACACTGAAGCTTTCTTT. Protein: CASSLASVLNTEAFF.

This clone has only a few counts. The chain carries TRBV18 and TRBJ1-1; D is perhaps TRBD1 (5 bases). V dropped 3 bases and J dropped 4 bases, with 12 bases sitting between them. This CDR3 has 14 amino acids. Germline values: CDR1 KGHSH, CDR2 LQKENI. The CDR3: CASSPGLGGTEAFF. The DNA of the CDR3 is TGTGCCAGCTCACCCGGTTTGGGGGGCACTGAAGCTTTCTTT. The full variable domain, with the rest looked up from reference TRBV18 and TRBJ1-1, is NAGVMQNPRHLVRRRGQEARLRCSPMKGHSHVYWYRQLPEEGLKFMVYLQKENIIDESGMPKERFSAEFPKEGPSILRIQQVVRGDSAAYFCASSPGLGGTEAFFGQGTRLTVV.

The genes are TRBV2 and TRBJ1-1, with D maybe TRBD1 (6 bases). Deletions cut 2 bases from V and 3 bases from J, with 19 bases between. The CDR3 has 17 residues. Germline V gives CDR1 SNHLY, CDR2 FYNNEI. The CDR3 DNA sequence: TGTGCCAGCAGTGAATCTTGGGGGCTTGGCGGAGACACTGAAGCTTTCTTT. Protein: CASSESWGLGGDTEAFF.

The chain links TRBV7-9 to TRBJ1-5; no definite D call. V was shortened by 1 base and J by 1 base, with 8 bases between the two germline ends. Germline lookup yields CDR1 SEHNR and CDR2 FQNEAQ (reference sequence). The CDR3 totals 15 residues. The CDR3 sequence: CASSLVGGSNQPQHF. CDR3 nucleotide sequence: TGTGCCAGCAGCTTAGTTGGCGGGAGCAATCAGCCCCAGCATTTT.

The chain's CDR3 is CASSASSGAGANVLTF. The DNA for the CDR3 is TGTGCCAGCAGCGCATCCTCCGGGGCTGGGGCCAACGTCCTGACTTTC. The chain combines TRBV9 with TRBJ2-6; a weak D match, TRBD2 (5 bases). V gave up 3 bases and J gave up 2 bases, with 12 bases separating them. The CDR3 extends over 16 amino acids. Germline V gives CDR1 SGDLS, CDR2 YYNGEE.

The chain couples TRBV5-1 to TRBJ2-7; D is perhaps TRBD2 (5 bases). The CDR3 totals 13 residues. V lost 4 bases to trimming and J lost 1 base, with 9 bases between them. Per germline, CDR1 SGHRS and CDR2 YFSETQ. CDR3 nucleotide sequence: TGCGCCAGCAGCCCCGGGATGTCCTACGAGCAGTACTTC. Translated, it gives CASSPGMSYEQYF.

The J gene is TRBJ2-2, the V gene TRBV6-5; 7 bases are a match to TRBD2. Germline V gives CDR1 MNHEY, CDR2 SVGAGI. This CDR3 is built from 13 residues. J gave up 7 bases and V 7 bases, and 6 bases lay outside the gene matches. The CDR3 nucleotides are TGTGCCAGCAAAATGGGGGAGGGCGGGGAGCTGTTTTTT. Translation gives CASKMGEGGELFF.

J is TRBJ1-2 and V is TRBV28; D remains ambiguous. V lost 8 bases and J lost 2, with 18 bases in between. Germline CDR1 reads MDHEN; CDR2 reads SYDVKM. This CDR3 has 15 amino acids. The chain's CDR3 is CASSVRAPGNYGYTF. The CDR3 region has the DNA TGTGCCAGCTCGGTGCGGGCCCCGGGGAACTATGGCTACACCTTC.